The following is a TCR beta chain sequence with its context. This clone has only a few counts. Its antigen remains undetermined. Nothing much larger sits one base from this clone, and base qualities are not available. On a FACSAria III, memory CD4+ T cells were FACS-sorted to over 98% purity, defined as all CD4+ cells except CD45RA+CCR7+CD95- naive cells. Healthy donor blood was obtained from blood donation centers in Switzerland. Positive selection with CD4 and CD14 magnetic microbeads was used to enrich total CD4+ T cells and monocytes. CD8+, CD14+, CD16+, CD56+, CD19+ and CD25-bright cells were excluded prior to sorting. In a couple of blood donors, total memory CD4+ T cells were sequenced directly ex vivo to assess in vivo expansion of bacteria-reactive clonotypes. Peripheral blood mononuclear cells were isolated from donor blood using Ficoll-Paque Plus. The sample originates from a study of human CD4 T cells and Enterobacteriaceae (TCRdb year 2020). What the research found in general, with its limitations: Reactivity of ex vivo clonotypes was inferred only by matching nucleotide sequences to CFSE-low cultures from the same donors. In ex vivo samples, clonotypes with broad cross-reactivity seemed more expanded than specific clonotypes, as 11 of 19 and most of the roughly 30 fell within the top 5%.

From cysteine to phenylalanine, the CDR3 is 14 amino acids long. Only the CDR3 part of the read is kept: 42 bases, read in frame from the first base. The germline V gene encodes CDR1 KGHSH and CDR2 LQKENI. V and J are truncated by 6 bases and 2 bases respectively, leaving an intervening sequence of 11 bases. The ex vivo total memory CD4+ samples were sequenced at deep level, which gave a detection sensitivity of one cell in 200,000. The QIAamp DNA Micro Kit was used to extract genomic DNA from cell pellets, and spectrophotometry was used to check the DNA quantity and purity. TCR Vbeta CDR3 regions were amplified with the immunoSEQ multiplex PCR assay. Sequencing of amplicons was performed on the Illumina HiSeq platform. The retrieved sequences were 87 nucleotides in length and included the CDR3 region. The paper's data handling went like this. A clonotype was defined as a unique productive TCR Vbeta nucleotide sequence, quantified by productive template frequency from ImmunoSEQ Analyzer V3.0. Expanded clonotypes were defined using a threshold set at the top 5th percentile of each repertoire ranked by frequency. Repertoire overlap was computed as Chao-Jaccard with the R package fossil and visualized by nonmetric multidimensional scaling with the R package MASS. The table comes from immuneACCESS by way of TCRdb, which keeps in-frame sequences with V and J called. Part of the clones is missing from these tables; in studies checked, under half for an unresolved V gene and the rest for unknown reasons. V, J and clone size derive from that table, while D and trimming were established from the DNA sequence. Across this sample there are 25,000 to 30,000 clones, with roughly 80% seen only once. Roughly 0.96% of the sample lies in the top ten.

The chain employs TRBV18 and TRBJ1-3, and the D gene may be TRBD1, 6 bases matching. The TCR originated in a human donor in good health. Input material: memory CD4+ T cells from blood. The label giving this sample's cell subset or site can be read as: total memory CD4 T cells sorted directly ex vivo, unstimulated. The bases are TGTGCCAGCTCGTCGGGGGGGCCTGGAAACACCATATATTTT. It encodes CASSSGGPGNTIYF. The reference TRBV18 and TRBJ1-3 proteins fill in what lies around the CDR3, so the full variable domain reads NAGVMQNPRHLVRRRGQEARLRCSPMKGHSHVYWYRQLPEEGLKFMVYLQKENIIDESGMPKERFSAEFPKEGPSILRIQQVVRGDSAAYFCASSSGGPGNTIYFGEGSWLTVV.